What follows are 15 T cell receptor beta chains derived from one specimen sequenced in a study of blood T cell repertoires in COVID-19. Using immunoSEQ multiplex PCR, the repertoire was profiled, and TCRdb retains in-frame clones only, with some absent. Here the sample spans 150,000 to 180,000 clones, 78% being singletons. The sample comprised peripheral blood. These receptors were collected from a man at least 80 years old with acute or convalescent COVID-19.

About this clone: This sample includes further DNA sequences coding for the same CDR3. The genes are TRBV6-4 and TRBJ1-5, with TRBD1 identical over 7 bases. The CDR3 contains 13 residues. Trimming took 1 base from V and 7 from J; bases not matched to a gene: 1. Germline V gene lookup returns CDR1 MRHNA and CDR2 SNTAGT. CDR3 coding DNA: TGTGCCAGCAGTGACTTACAGGGGCAGCCCCAGCATTTT. Its protein product is CASSDLQGQPQHF.

The rearrangement joins TRBV10-3 to TRBJ2-7, with a possible D match to TRBD2 (6 bases). The CDR3 loop spans 16 amino acids. Germline V gives CDR1 ENHRY, CDR2 SYGVKD. Trimming shortened V by 0 bases and J by 7 bases, and 19 bases separated the two germline ends. The CDR3 bases are TGTGCCATCAGTGAGTCCCTAGGAGGTGTCCGGGAGGAGCAGTACTTC. Its translation is CAISESLGGVREEQYF.

This clone was counted once. This chain connects TRBV3-1 (or the pseudogene TRBV3-2) to TRBJ2-2; the D is unclear. CDR3 length equals 14 residues. From germline, CDR1 is LGHDT and CDR2 YNNKEL (reference sequence). Trimming shortened V by 2 bases and J by 3 bases, and 7 bases separated the two germline ends. The CDR3 is CASSQYTDTGELFF. CDR3 in DNA: TGTGCCAGCAGCCAATATACAGACACCGGGGAGCTGTTTTTT.

V gene TRBV12-3 or TRBV12-4 combines with J gene TRBJ1-2; no firm D call. Trimming stripped 4 bases from V and 8 bases from J, with 11 bases between. The CDR3 has 12 residues. The CDR3 protein is CASSWARAGYTF. CDR3 sequence (DNA): TGTGCCAGCAGTTGGGCGAGGGCGGGCTACACCTTC.

J is TRBJ1-2 and V is TRBV28, with a weak D call TRBD1 (6 bases). Germline CDR1 MDHEN, CDR2 SYDVKM. CDR3 length: 14 amino acids. V lost 2 bases to trimming and J lost 4 bases, with 11 bases between them. The CDR3 DNA is TGTGCCAGCAGTTTAGTTGCCAGGGGCTATGGCTACACCTTC. Amino acid sequence: CASSLVARGYGYTF.

The chain joins TRBV24-1 to TRBJ1-1, with a possible D match to TRBD1 (5 bases). Between the trimmed V and J ends, which lost 7 bases and 0 bases, there was a span of 8 bases. The CDR3 covers 13 residues. CDR1 is KGHDR, CDR2 SFDVKD, per germline. CDR3 DNA: TGTGCCACCAGGGGGGGGGTGAACACTGAAGCTTTCTTT. Translation: CATRGGVNTEAFF.

The V and J genes are TRBV3-1 (or the pseudogene TRBV3-2) and TRBJ1-5; 8 nucleotides align to TRBD1. The germline CDR1 and CDR2 sequences are LGHDT and YNNKEL (reference sequence). The V gene end was trimmed by 5 bases and the J gene end by 4 bases; junction bases not matched to a gene: 4. The CDR3 totals 14 residues. The CDR3 DNA reads as TGTGCCAGCAGCAAGGGACAGGTAAATCAGCCCCAGCATTTT. It is translated as CASSKGQVNQPQHF.

The chain carries TRBV27 and TRBJ1-5; the D gene is possibly TRBD1 (6 bases). The CDR3 contains 14 residues. V lost 6 bases, J lost 0 bases, and 9 bases lay in between. Germline V gene data show CDR1 as MNHEY and CDR2 as SMNVEV (reference sequence). The CDR3 is CASRGHYSNQPQHF. The CDR3 nucleotides are TGTGCCAGCAGGGGACATTATAGCAATCAGCCCCAGCATTTT.

This clone occurred a few times. The gene calls are TRBV2 and TRBJ1-1, with 7 bases matching TRBD1. The CDR3 totals 14 residues. V was pared by 8 bases and J by 1 base, with 7 bases of the junction left unmatched. The germline CDR1 and CDR2 sequences are SNHLY and FYNNEI. CDR3 protein: CASARDRRNTEAFF. The CDR3 DNA is TGTGCCAGCGCCCGGGACAGAAGGAACACTGAAGCTTTCTTT.

The chain uses TRBV9 and TRBJ2-7, with unresolved D. Trimming removed 4 bases from V and 6 bases from J, with 14 bases in between. Germline CDR1 SGDLS, CDR2 YYNGEE. This CDR3 has 13 amino acids. Written as DNA, the CDR3 is TGTGCCAGCAGCCCTAGACCCTTCCGCGAGCAGTACTTC. It codes for CASSPRPFREQYF.

The V call is TRBV18, the J call TRBJ1-3; 9 bases match TRBD1. The CDR3 runs 15 residues. After removal of 2 bases from V and 5 bases from J, the junction contained 4 bases not matched to a gene. Germline V gene lookup returns CDR1 KGHSH and CDR2 LQKENI. Here the CDR3 DNA reads TGTGCCAGCTCACCAGAACAGGGGGCCAGAAACACCATATATTTT. Its protein is CASSPEQGARNTIYF.

The rearrangement uses TRBV19 and TRBJ2-3; TRBD2 aligns across 10 bases. CDR1 and CDR2 from the germline V gene are LNHDA and SQIVND (reference sequence). The CDR3 has 15 residues. Trimming cost V 5 bases and J 0 bases; bases outside gene matches: 2. CDR3 sequence reads: CASSLAGGSTDTQYF. CDR3 nucleotides: TGTGCCAGTAGTTTAGCGGGGGGAAGCACAGATACGCAGTATTTT.

The V gene is TRBV3-1 (or the pseudogene TRBV3-2), the J gene TRBJ1-2; 11 bases are a match to TRBD1. The CDR3 covers 17 residues. J lost 3 bases, V lost 4 bases, and 10 bases had no gene match. Germline V gene sequence: CDR1 LGHDT, CDR2 YNNKEL (reference sequence). CDR3 nucleotides: TGTGCCAGCAGCCTCGGACAGGGGGCTTTTAGCCACTATGGCTACACCTTC. Protein sequence: CASSLGQGAFSHYGYTF.

The rearrangement joins TRBV6-5 to TRBJ2-3; 8 bases map to TRBD1. Losses at the gene ends were 6 bases for V and 5 bases for J; bases not matched to a gene: 7. The germline V gene encodes CDR1 MNHEY and CDR2 SVGAGI. This CDR3 has 14 residues. CDR3 amino acids: CASRNTGGRDTQYF. The CDR3 DNA follows: TGTGCCAGCAGAAATACAGGGGGTAGAGATACGCAGTATTTT.

The chain combines TRBV7-2 with TRBJ2-3; 9 nucleotides line up with TRBD2. J lost 4 bases, V lost 6 bases, and 8 bases had no gene match. Germline values: CDR1 SGHTA, CDR2 FQGNSA. CDR3 size: 15 residues. CDR3 sequence (DNA): TGTGCCAGCAGGGTGGGGGCTAGCGGGGCAGATACGCAGTATTTT. Protein product: CASRVGASGADTQYF.